The next 9 T cell receptor beta chains were all read from a single sample in a study of blood T cells in healthy people across ages (dated by TCRdb to between 2015 and 2017). The library was produced with 5' RACE. TCRdb records Illumina HiSeq 2500 as the sequencer. A second roughly 6 to 12 cycle PCR used a sample-barcoded 5' primer and a J-beta primer mix. Starting from the raw public reads, TCRdb applied fastp trimming at Q25, assembled clones with MiXCR and retained in-frame beta chains. Every CDR3 protein is listed once, alongside the most common genes and DNA of its rows. The sample records some 1.5 million distinct CDR3 sequences, roughly two fifths of which are singletons. The ten largest clones add up to approximately 4% of the sample. The material sequenced was blood. The receptors originated from a woman aged 18 to 35 in good health.

The rearrangement joins TRBV3-1 to TRBJ2-3; a weak D match, TRBD2 (7 bases). CDR1 and CDR2 from the germline V gene are LGHDT and YNNKEL (reference sequence). Trimming removed 8 bases from V and 4 bases from J, with 25 bases in between. CDR3 length: 17 residues. In nucleotides, the CDR3 is TGTGCCAGCGCAAGGGGGGAAAGAGCGGGGCGCTCAGATACGCAGTATTTT. It specifies CASARGERAGRSDTQYF.

This clonotype was observed a few times. The chain links TRBV10-3 to TRBJ1-5; D gene unclear. Germline V gene lookup returns CDR1 ENHRY and CDR2 SYGVKD. Trimming removed 0 bases at V and 6 bases at J, with 9 bases between. The CDR3 has 14 residues. CDR3 sequence: CAISESIPGQPQHF. CDR3 in DNA: TGTGCCATCAGTGAGTCGATACCGGGTCAGCCCCAGCATTTT.

The chain is built from TRBV7-8 and TRBJ2-5; 10 bases agree with TRBD2. Unmatched junction bases numbered 16, after V lost 1 base and J lost 11 bases. The CDR3 runs 17 residues. Germline-derived CDR1 and CDR2 are SGHVS and FQNEAQ. CDR3 amino acids: CASSLGVAGGGYNEQYF. CDR3 sequence (DNA): TGTGCCAGCAGCTTAGGGGTAGCGGGAGGCGGGTACAATGAGCAGTACTTC.

This CDR3 reads CASSPLGGAGYTF. CDR3 in DNA: TGTGCCAGCAGCCCTCTTGGAGGGGCCGGCTACACCTTC. The rearrangement links TRBV7-9 to TRBJ1-2; a possible D gene is TRBD1 (5 bases). CDR1 and CDR2 from the germline V gene are SEHNR and FQNEAQ (reference sequence). Trimming took off 5 bases at V and 8 bases at J, with 15 bases between the two ends. The CDR3 is 13 residues long.

This chain joins TRBV6-1 and TRBJ2-3; 12 bases are shared with TRBD2. CDR1 and CDR2 from the germline V gene are MNHNS and SASEGT. This CDR3 contains 15 residues. The ends lost 8 bases at V and 5 bases at J; junction bases unmatched: 8. CDR3 protein: CASGLAGGLGDTQYF. CDR3 nucleotides: TGTGCCAGCGGCCTAGCGGGGGGGCTTGGAGATACGCAGTATTTT.

The CDR3 is CSVAQNTEAFF. CDR3 bases: TGCAGTGTGGCGCAGAACACTGAAGCTTTCTTT. V is TRBV20-1 and J is TRBJ1-1; no firm D call. This CDR3 has 11 residues. Germline V gene lookup returns CDR1 DFQATT and CDR2 SNEGSKA (reference sequence). Trimming removed 7 bases from V and 1 base from J, with 7 bases in between.

This chain connects TRBV20-1 to TRBJ2-1, with 12 bases identical to TRBD2. The germline V gene has CDR1 DFQATT and CDR2 SNEGSKA (reference sequence). CDR3 length: 15 amino acids. V lost 3 bases to trimming and J lost 6 bases; unmatched junction nucleotides: 6. The CDR3 sequence is CSASGTSGGLNEQFF. CDR3 in DNA: TGCAGTGCTAGTGGTACTAGCGGGGGGCTCAATGAGCAGTTCTTC.

In its sample, this clonotype was seen a few times. This chain connects TRBV7-9 to TRBJ1-1; perhaps TRBD1 as D (5 bases). CDR1 SEHNR and CDR2 FQNEAQ come from the germline V gene (reference sequence). Trimming removed 5 bases from V and 9 bases from J, with 16 bases in between. The CDR3 runs to 13 residues. The CDR3 DNA follows: TGTGCCAGCAGCCTCCACGGGACCGCAAAAGCTTTCTTT. This sequence encodes CASSLHGTAKAFF.

CDR3 amino acids: CASSVEFGGYTF. CDR3 in DNA: TGTGCCAGCAGCGTAGAATTCGGGGGCTACACCTTC. This chain joins TRBV9 and TRBJ1-2; the D is unclear. Trimming pared 0 bases from V and 8 bases from J, leaving 8 bases between. The CDR3 has 12 amino acids. Looked up from germline, CDR1 is SGDLS and CDR2 is YYNGEE.